The 14 T cell receptor beta chains below all came from one sample that was sequenced in a study of T cell repertoires in cytomegalovirus infection. One entry per CDR3 protein results from TCRdb running MiXCR on the reads. The sample contains around 130,000 distinct CDR3 sequences, roughly 8.2% of which appear only once. Sequencing used PBMCs. The receptors derive from a human donor in good health (CMV status not recorded). Some clones in this sample may be carry-over from other donors' samples.

This clonotype has just a few counts. J is TRBJ2-7 and V is TRBV14, with 13 nucleotides matching TRBD2. The CDR3 loop spans 16 amino acids. With V trimmed by 0 bases and J by 7 bases, 6 bases remained unmatched. Germline loops: CDR1 SGHDN, CDR2 FVKESK. Here the CDR3 DNA reads TGTGCCAGCAGCCAAGATCCTTGGGGACTAGCGGGGGAGCAGTACTTC. This encodes CASSQDPWGLAGEQYF.

The chain is built from TRBV7-9 and TRBJ1-2; D gene ambiguous. Germline V lookup: CDR1 SEHNR, CDR2 FQNEAQ (reference sequence). V was cut by 5 bases and J by 4 bases, with 5 bases left in between. The CDR3 runs to 11 residues. The CDR3 spells CASSHIYGYTF. The CDR3 DNA is TGTGCCAGCAGCCATATCTATGGCTACACCTTC.

In its sample, this clonotype was seen many times. The V gene is TRBV20-1, the J gene TRBJ1-6; weak D call: TRBD1 (5 bases). Germline lookup yields CDR1 DFQATT and CDR2 SNEGSKA (reference sequence). Deletions cut 5 bases from V and 8 bases from J, with 13 bases between. CDR3 length: 13 amino acids. The CDR3 DNA reads as TGCAGTGCTTTTCCGGGACTATATTCACCCCTCCACTTT. Its translation: CSAFPGLYSPLHF.

This chain connects TRBV29-1 to TRBJ1-2; 7 bases map to TRBD1. Germline assignment: CDR1 SQVTM and CDR2 ANQGSEA. This CDR3 region has 11 residues. V lost 8 bases to trimming and J lost 4 bases; unmatched junction nucleotides: 4. The chain's CDR3 is CSSDRVYGYTF. The CDR3 DNA reads as TGCAGCTCTGACAGGGTCTATGGCTACACCTTC.

The sample holds many counts of this clonotype. The gene calls are TRBV7-2 and TRBJ1-2, with 9 bases fitting TRBD1. Trimming removed 5 bases from V and 3 bases from J; junction bases left unmatched: 4. This CDR3 is built from 14 residues. Germline loops: CDR1 SGHTA, CDR2 FQGNSA. In DNA, the CDR3 is TGTGCCAGCAGCGGCCGGGACAGGGACTATGGCTACACCTTC. It encodes CASSGRDRDYGYTF.

The table lists this clonotype with many counts. The chain combines TRBV7-8 with TRBJ2-5; D ambiguous. CDR1 SGHVS and CDR2 FQNEAQ come from the germline V gene. The CDR3 runs 12 residues. V lost 5 bases, J lost 0 bases, and 4 bases lay in between. The CDR3 protein is CASSRNQETQYF. In DNA form, the CDR3 reads TGTGCCAGCAGCCGCAACCAAGAGACCCAGTACTTC.

This clonotype was observed at least ten times. The J gene is TRBJ2-6, the V gene TRBV10-3; 11 bases are a match to TRBD1. Germline assignment: CDR1 ENHRY and CDR2 SYGVKD. The CDR3 covers 20 residues. Trimming cost V 3 bases and J 0 bases; bases outside gene matches: 10. The CDR3 protein is CAISDMVRGTGGSGANVLTF. The CDR3 DNA follows: TGTGCCATCAGTGATATGGTTAGGGGGACAGGGGGCTCTGGGGCCAACGTCCTGACTTTC.

The V call is TRBV5-1, the J call TRBJ1-1; D remains unclear. Trimming took 0 bases from V and 5 from J, leaving 14 bases between them. From germline, CDR1 is SGHRS and CDR2 YFSETQ. The CDR3 loop spans 15 amino acids. The CDR3 here is CASSLVRGTGTEAFF. The DNA of the CDR3 is TGCGCCAGCAGCTTGGTGCGGGGTACGGGGACTGAAGCTTTCTTT.

There are many counts of this clonotype. The CDR3 DNA follows: TGCGCCAGCAGCTTAACCGGGACGGTGAACACTGAAGCTTTCTTT. Amino acids: CASSLTGTVNTEAFF. The rearrangement uses TRBV5-1 and TRBJ1-1; weak D call: TRBD1 (5 bases). The CDR3 spans 15 residues. Germline V CDR1 and CDR2: SGHRS, YFSETQ. V lost 2 bases, J lost 0 bases, and 11 bases lay in between.

This clonotype was counted ten times or more. The V call is TRBV20-1, the J call TRBJ1-2; 8 bases fit TRBD1. This CDR3 has 16 residues. Germline V lookup: CDR1 DFQATT, CDR2 SNEGSKA (reference sequence). V trimming: 1 base; J trimming: 2 bases; junction bases outside the gene matches: 9. The CDR3 DNA reads as TGCAGTGCTAGAGCTCAGGGGGCGACAGTGAACTATGGCTACACCTTC. It translates to CSARAQGATVNYGYTF.

Ten or more counts support this clonotype. The V call is TRBV7-2, the J call TRBJ2-1; 10 bases match TRBD1. V lost 5 bases and J lost 0; bases outside the gene matches: 4. In germline, CDR1 is SGHTA, CDR2 FQGNSA. CDR3 size: 16 residues. In nucleotides, the CDR3 is TGTGCCAGCAGCCCCCGGGACAGGGGCTCCTACAATGAGCAGTTCTTC. Translation gives CASSPRDRGSYNEQFF.

Many counts were recorded for this clonotype. J is TRBJ1-1 and V is TRBV20-1; the D gene is possibly TRBD1 (5 bases). Deletions cut 5 bases from V and 8 bases from J, with 12 bases between. The length of the CDR3 is 11 residues. Germline CDR1 DFQATT, CDR2 SNEGSKA (reference sequence). The CDR3 spells CSASLGREAFF. The DNA of the CDR3 is TGCAGTGCTTCCTTGGGACGGGAAGCTTTCTTT.

This clonotype was observed at least ten times. The chain recombines TRBV7-9 with TRBJ1-5, with 8 positions matching TRBD1. Germline loops: CDR1 SEHNR, CDR2 FQNEAQ (reference sequence). V lost 5 bases and J lost 3; bases outside the gene matches: 6. The CDR3 runs 15 residues. The CDR3, as DNA: TGTGCCAGCAGCAGACAGGGGACTCCCAATCAGCCCCAGCATTTT. Translation gives CASSRQGTPNQPQHF.

This clonotype was seen only a few times. The CDR3 bases are TGTGCCAGCACCATTAGCGGGGGGACGAACACCGGGGAGCTGTTTTTT. Its protein is CASTISGGTNTGELFF. The chain couples TRBV5-3 to TRBJ2-2; 10 nucleotides agree with TRBD2. TRBV5-3 is an ORF for which the function is uncertain. Trimming took 8 bases from V and 0 from J; bases not matched to a gene: 7. The CDR3 runs 16 residues.